Detailed here is one TCR beta chain. This clonotype was recorded a few times. The specificity of this receptor is unknown. Base qualities were left out, and no much larger clone turns up one base away. From cysteine to phenylalanine, the CDR3 is 14 amino acids long. The sequence is cut down to CDR3 DNA, 42 bases in frame from base 1. The germline V gene provides CDR1 LGHNA and CDR2 YNFKEQ. V is trimmed back by 3 bases and J by 5 bases, and the junction contains 6 bases that no gene match accounts for. This entry belongs to a study of T-cell memory formation after mild COVID-19 listed by TCRdb under 2021. As for the study more broadly: Most TCR sequence clusters were specific to one of the two donors. In a couple of donors, T-cell clones that expanded and contracted after mild COVID-19 were tracked by sequencing TCRalpha and TCRbeta repertoires over time. Two young, previously healthy adult volunteers made up the cohort, one male and one female.

Paper-wide results and their limitations: Some responding clones were found in pre-infection memory, which suggests that pre-existing cross-reactive memory T cells took part in the SARS-CoV-2 response. The second-wave clones that peaked on day 37 were not confirmed to be SARS-CoV-2 specific. Only a couple of mild cases were covered by the study, and larger cohorts that include severe cases with pre-infection samples were considered necessary. Contracting CD4+ clones were located mainly in the CM and EM memory subsets, whereas CD8+ clones were found to be enriched in EMRA. Balanced CD4/CD8 phenotypes were observed for clones contracting from day 15 to 85, whereas a bias towards CD4+ was observed for a second wave of clones expanding from day 15 to 37.

Sequencing instrument: Illumina NovaSeq 6000. cDNA libraries for TCRalpha and TCRbeta were prepared by 5'RACE using constant-segment primers, with sample barcodes and unique molecular identifiers added. RNA was extracted from every sample with Trizol reagent. Amplification of the libraries took two PCR steps, and the second step added a second sample barcode plus Illumina TruSeq adapters. Sequencing of libraries was performed on an Illumina NovaSeq with 2 x 150 bp paired-end reads. In the source study's methods: Reads were demultiplexed and collapsed into UMI-guided consensus sequences with migec v1.2.7. Using mixcr v2.1.11, UMI consensuses were aligned to TRA and TRB V and J templates and then assembled into clonotypes. Expanded or contracted clonotypes were those called significant by both edgeR and NoisET, with noise models trained on biological replicates. edgeR calls used a false discovery rate-adjusted p below 0.01 and a log2 fold-change threshold of 1. PCA with hierarchical clustering of max-normalized trajectories of the 1000 most abundant clonotypes was used as exploratory dynamics analysis. Separately sequenced CD4+ and CD8+ repertoires were used to assign the CD4 or CD8 phenotype of responding clones. TCRdb redid the processing of the public reads, applying fastp at Q25 and MiXCR, and retained in-frame beta chains. CDR3 protein sequences are deduplicated, and each keeps its most common genes and DNA. The V and J calls shown here were made by TCRdb, not taken from the authors' results. A total of roughly 550,000 distinct CDR3 sequences appear in this sample, 20% of them only once. The ten biggest clones cover around an eighth of the sample.

Ficoll-Paque density gradient centrifugation was used to isolate PBMCs. The sample was PBMCs or a T cell subset sorted from them (not recorded which). The chain is made from TRBV4-2 and TRBJ2-5, with 7 middle bases fitting TRBD2. The source is an adult woman who had mild COVID-19 (a few samples of this study predate the infection). The sample titles of this study are shuffled in the database, so cell type and time point are left out; the donor was told from shared clones. This receptor has the CDR3 CASSHAGTIETQYF. The bases read TGTGCCAGCAGCCATGCTGGGACTATCGAGACCCAGTACTTC.